The following is a T cell receptor beta chain sequence with its context. The data stem from a study of shared clonotypes between healthy human individuals. The germline gives CDR1 MNHNS, CDR2 SASEGT. The CDR3 extends over 11 amino acids. Trimming took off 6 bases at V and 11 bases at J, with 13 bases between the two ends. Repertoires were generated with immunoSEQ multiplex PCR, while TCRdb's copy carries only in-frame clones and drops some. The table records about 2.4 million clones, around nine tenths of them present only once. The V gene is TRBV6-1, the J gene TRBJ2-5; no firm D call. The material sequenced was naive CD4+ T cells sorted from blood. As for subset: CD45RA+ positively selected. The origin of this receptor is a man younger than 35 in good health. The CDR3 loop is CASSHLGSQYF. DNA for the CDR3: TGTGCCAGCAGCCACCTCGGTTCGCAGTACTTC.